This TCR beta chain was captured in a study of OX40 agonist ivuxolimab in advanced cancers. On the study more broadly: Treatment of patients was with ivuxolimab, an agonistic anti-OX40 (CD134) antibody. The study's findings and limits: CD4+ T cells averaged fewer expanded clones than CD8+ T cells.

Sequenced by immunoSEQ multiplex PCR; TCRdb stores in-frame clones only, minus some. The sample has more than 45,000 clones, 83% seen once. Details on this clone: Its specificity is not known.

Germline V gives CDR1 GTSNPN, CDR2 SVGIG (reference sequence). The CDR3 length is 13 residues. V was clipped by 4 bases and J by 0 bases, with 7 bases between them. This TCR was recovered from an adult with an advanced solid tumor such as melanoma, head and neck, liver or kidney cancer. V gene TRBV30 combines with J gene TRBJ1-3; no clear D gene. Source: CD4+ or CD8+ T cells sorted from blood, taken in a trial of the OX40 agonist ivuxolimab. The CDR3 is CAWKVNSGNTIYF. DNA for the CDR3: TGTGCCTGGAAGGTTAACTCTGGAAACACCATATATTTT.